A selection of T cell receptor beta chains follows, all from one sample in a study of STAT5B mutations in CD4+ large granular lymphocyte leukemia. Sequencing used immunoSEQ multiplex PCR; TCRdb keeps in-frame clones, though not all of them. The sample contains 24,000 or so clones, 74% of which appear only once. Input material: CD4+ T cells from blood buffy coats. These receptors all come from a human donor in good health. Both conserved end residues are part of each CDR3. A D gene is named only where the DNA matches it firmly. Only part of the rows carry a size: once, few, many, or a class if the clone is expanded.

clone size	D gene	V gene	J gene	CDR3 DNA	CDR3 protein
once	.	TRBV6-1	TRBJ1-1	TGTGCCAGCAGCGCTGACACCATCACTGAAGCTTTCTTT	CASSADTITEAFF
.	.	TRBV5-1	TRBJ2-3	TGCGCCAGCAGCCTTAACCCTGGGGATACGCAGTATTTT	CASSLNPGDTQYF
once	.	TRBV7-2	TRBJ1-2	TGTGCCAGCAGCTTAGATATAGGTGCTAACTATGGCTACACCTTC	CASSLDIGANYGYTF
.	TRBD1	TRBV5-1	TRBJ2-3	TGCGCCAGCAAGGCAGGGGGCGTGGGAGATACGCAGTATTTT	CASKAGGVGDTQYF
.	.	TRBV28	TRBJ1-2	TGTGCCAGCAGTGTTGGTTTCGGCTACACCTTC	CASSVGFGYTF
.	.	TRBV9	TRBJ1-4	TGTGCCAGCAGCGTAGCTCCGGGTTTTAATGAAAAACTGTTTTTT	CASSVAPGFNEKLFF
few	TRBD1	TRBV10-3	TRBJ1-1	TGTGCCATCAGGAAGACAGGGGACTATGGCACTGAAGCTTTCTTT	CAIRKTGDYGTEAFF
.	.	TRBV11-1	TRBJ2-3	TGTGCCAGCAGCTTACTCCGCAGGAAAGCAGATACGCAGTATTTT	CASSLLRRKADTQYF
.	TRBD2	TRBV15	TRBJ2-1	TGTGCCACCAGCAGAGATAGAGGGCTAGCGGGGGGCAATGAGCAGTTCTTC	CATSRDRGLAGGNEQFF
.	TRBD2	TRBV7-9	TRBJ2-2	TGTGCCAGTACAACCTCCCTAAGGACTAGCGGGACGTCTCCCGGGGAGCTGTTTTTT	CASTTSLRTSGTSPGELFF
.	.	TRBV19	TRBJ1-5	TGTGCCAGTAGTATAGAGGGCAGGGGAGGACAGCCCCAGCATTTT	CASSIEGRGGQPQHF
.	.	TRBV28	TRBJ2-5	TGTGCCAGCAGTACGGGGAACAGAGAGACCCAGTACTTC	CASSTGNRETQYF
.	TRBD1	TRBV29-1	TRBJ2-3	TGCAGCGTACGACCCGACAGGGGGCTGAGTACAGATACGCAGTATTTT	CSVRPDRGLSTDTQYF
.	.	TRBV25-1	TRBJ1-1	TGTGCCAGCAGTGAATACAGGGGCACTGAAGCTTTCTTT	CASSEYRGTEAFF
once	.	TRBV5-1	TRBJ2-5	TGCGCCAGCAGCTTCGACAGCCAAGAGACCCAGTACTTC	CASSFDSQETQYF
.	.	TRBV7-3	TRBJ1-1	TGTGCCAGCAGCTTAACTCGGCAGCGCACTGAAGCTTTCTTT	CASSLTRQRTEAFF
few	.	TRBV29-1	TRBJ1-5	TGCAGCGTTGGACAGGAAAATCAGCCCCAGCATTTT	CSVGQENQPQHF
.	TRBD1	TRBV7-2	TRBJ1-5	TGTGCCAGCAGCTTAGTCATGACAGGGGAATCCAATCAGCCCCAGCATTTT	CASSLVMTGESNQPQHF
.	.	TRBV6-5	TRBJ2-3	TGTGCCAGCAACCCGATCCCCGGTTGGCCAGATACGCAGTATTTT	CASNPIPGWPDTQYF
medium-sized	.	TRBV4-3	TRBJ2-3	TGCGCCAGCAGCCACCGGGGCACAGATACGCAGTATTTT	CASSHRGTDTQYF
.	.	TRBV27	TRBJ1-5	TGTGCCAGCAGTTTTCAGGCAGATCAGCCCCAGCATTTT	CASSFQADQPQHF
.	.	TRBV5-5	TRBJ1-5	TGTGCCAGCAGCTTAGGCCAATATAGCAATCAGCCCCAGCATTTT	CASSLGQYSNQPQHF
.	.	TRBV28	TRBJ1-5	TGTGCCAGTGGGTATAGCAATCAGCCCCAGCATTTT	CASGYSNQPQHF
.	TRBD2	TRBV6-5	TRBJ2-1	TGTGCCAGCAGCCTCGGACTAGCGGTCTACAATGAGCAGTTCTTC	CASSLGLAVYNEQFF
.	TRBD1	TRBV4-2	TRBJ1-4	TGTGCCAGCAGCCCGTATTCAACAGGGGAACGTGGTGAAAAACTGTTTTTT	CASSPYSTGERGEKLFF
.	.	TRBV11-2	TRBJ1-4	TGTGCCAGCAGCTTTAGAGGACAGACTAATGAAAAACTGTTTTTT	CASSFRGQTNEKLFF
few	.	TRBV9	TRBJ2-2	TGTGCCAGCAGCCCCCGGGGTAATCCCCACACCGGGGAGCTGTTTTTT	CASSPRGNPHTGELFF
.	.	TRBV19	TRBJ2-5	TGTGCCAGTAGTTCGGGGACCCAAGAGACCCAGTACTTC	CASSSGTQETQYF
.	.	TRBV6-1	TRBJ1-1	TGTGCCAGCAGACCTCAGGGTGAAGCTTTCTTT	CASRPQGEAFF
.	.	TRBV9	TRBJ1-1	TGTGCCAGCAGCTCCCAGGGGAACACTGAAGCTTTCTTT	CASSSQGNTEAFF
few	.	TRBV7-9	TRBJ1-3	TGTGCCAGCAGCCACGGACAGACTGGAAACACCATATATTTT	CASSHGQTGNTIYF
.	TRBD1	TRBV28	TRBJ1-4	TGTGCCAGCAGAACCGGACAGGGCGGTAATGAAAAACTGTTTTTT	CASRTGQGGNEKLFF
.	.	TRBV7-2	TRBJ1-3	TGTGCCAGCAGCCAAGTAGGAAACACCATATATTTT	CASSQVGNTIYF
few	TRBD2	TRBV4-1	TRBJ2-3	TGCGCCAGCAGCCAACCCCCTCTAACCAGACTAGCGGGGAGCACAGATACGCAGTATTTT	CASSQPPLTRLAGSTDTQYF
.	.	TRBV18	TRBJ2-1	TGTGCCAGCTCACCACCAGGGGGGTATGAGCAGTTCTTC	CASSPPGGYEQFF
.	.	TRBV29-1	TRBJ1-2	TGCAGCGTTGAAGGGCAGGACTATGGCTACACCTTC	CSVEGQDYGYTF
few	.	TRBV6-5	TRBJ2-2	TGTGCCAGCAGTTACTCGCGGGGCTTAATGACCGGGGAGCTGTTTTTT	CASSYSRGLMTGELFF
.	.	TRBV6-5	TRBJ2-5	TGTGCCAGCAGTCCCGACAGGTCGTACCAAGAGACCCAGTACTTC	CASSPDRSYQETQYF
.	.	TRBV7-2	TRBJ2-5	TGTGCCAGCAGCTTGGACTCTACGGGGAAGGCCCAGTACTTC	CASSLDSTGKAQYF
.	.	TRBV19	TRBJ1-4	TGTGCCAGTAGTATCGAGGGGACTGAAAAACTGTTTTTT	CASSIEGTEKLFF
.	.	TRBV5-4	TRBJ2-5	TGTGCCAGCAGTGAGGGTGTGGTGCAAGAGACCCAGTACTTC	CASSEGVVQETQYF
.	TRBD2	TRBV7-9	TRBJ2-1	TGTGCCAGCAGCCTGCGGGCTAGCGGGGGCCATGAGCAGTTCTTC	CASSLRASGGHEQFF
.	.	TRBV28	TRBJ2-2	TGTGCCAGCAGAAGCACCGGGGAGCTGTTTTTT	CASRSTGELFF
.	.	TRBV6-1	TRBJ1-2	TGTGCCAGCAGTGAAAATCATAACTATGGCTACACCTTC	CASSENHNYGYTF
.	.	TRBV29-1	TRBJ1-1	TGCAGCGTTGATTGGACCGGGAACACTGAAGCTTTCTTT	CSVDWTGNTEAFF